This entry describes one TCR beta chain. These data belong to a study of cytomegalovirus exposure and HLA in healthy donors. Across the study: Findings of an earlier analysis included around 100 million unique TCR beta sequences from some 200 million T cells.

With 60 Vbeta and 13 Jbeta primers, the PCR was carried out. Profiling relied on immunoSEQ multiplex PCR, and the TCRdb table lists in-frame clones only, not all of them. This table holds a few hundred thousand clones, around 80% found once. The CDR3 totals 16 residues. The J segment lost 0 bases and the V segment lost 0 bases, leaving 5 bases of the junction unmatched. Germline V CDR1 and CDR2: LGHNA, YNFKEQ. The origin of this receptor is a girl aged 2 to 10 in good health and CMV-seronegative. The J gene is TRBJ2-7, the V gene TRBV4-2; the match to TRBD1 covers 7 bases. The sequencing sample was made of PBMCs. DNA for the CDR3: TGTGCCAGCAGCCAAGATGGGACAGCGCTCTCCTACGAGCAGTACTTC. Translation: CASSQDGTALSYEQYF.